This T cell receptor beta chain was sequenced for a study of cytomegalovirus exposure and HLA in healthy donors. PCR employed 60 Vbeta and 13 Jbeta primers. Measured with immunoSEQ multiplex PCR; TCRdb has only the in-frame clones, and not every one. The repertoire holds some 78,000 clones, with 72% as singletons. This CDR3 region has 13 residues. The germline V and J ends were trimmed by 6 bases and 2 bases, with 10 bases remaining between them. Germline CDR1 SNHLY, CDR2 FYNNEI. This chain joins TRBV2 and TRBJ1-2; D may be TRBD1 (6 bases). Sequencing input: PBMCs. This sequence was found in a woman between 40 and 55 years old in good health and CMV-seropositive. The CDR3 DNA reads as TGTGCCAGCAGCGGCACAGGGAACTATGGCTACACCTTC. It translates to CASSGTGNYGYTF. Full variable domain (remainder filled in from reference TRBV2 and TRBJ1-2): EPEVTQTPSHQVTQMGQEVILRCVPISNHLYFYWYRQILGQKVEFLVSFYNNEISEKSEIFDDQFSVERPDGSNFTLKIRSTKLEDSAMYFCASSGTGNYGYTFGSGTRLTVV.